The next 27 T cell receptor beta chains were all read from a single sample in a study of cytomegalovirus exposure and HLA in healthy donors. The PCR used 60 Vbeta and 13 Jbeta primers. Generated by immunoSEQ multiplex PCR, the TCRdb table keeps only in-frame clones and is missing some. The repertoire table contains roughly 120,000 clones. The sample consisted of PBMCs. All receptors come from a man aged 35-49 years in good health and CMV-seronegative.

The chain carries TRBV19 and TRBJ2-1; D unresolved. CDR3 length equals 14 residues. V shed 4 bases and J shed 0 bases, with 7 bases lying between them. CDR1 is LNHDA, CDR2 SQIVND, per germline (reference sequence). Written as DNA, the CDR3 is TGTGCCAGTAGTAGGCCTAGCTCCTACAATGAGCAGTTCTTC. Translating it yields CASSRPSSYNEQFF.

The V call is TRBV5-1, the J call TRBJ2-7, with TRBD2 matching over 7 bases. The CDR3 consists of 14 residues. V lost 4 bases, J lost 7 bases, and 11 bases stayed unmatched. CDR1 and CDR2 (germline): SGHRS, YFSETQ. DNA of the CDR3: TGCGCCAGCAGCCTTGCATCTGTGGGAGGGGAGCAGTACTTC. The encoded protein is CASSLASVGGEQYF.

The V call is TRBV11-3, the J call TRBJ2-7; the D gene is possibly TRBD1 (6 bases). Germline V gene sequence: CDR1 SGHNT, CDR2 YENEEA. The germline V and J ends were trimmed by 1 base and 3 bases, with 13 bases remaining between them. The CDR3 contains 15 residues. The CDR3 sequence: CASSLVSGDNYEQYF. The CDR3 DNA reads as TGTGCCAGCAGCTTAGTATCAGGGGATAACTACGAGCAGTACTTC.

V and J are TRBV7-2 and TRBJ2-3, with 8 nucleotides matching TRBD2. The CDR3 has 18 amino acids. Germline V gene data show CDR1 as SGHTA and CDR2 as FQGNSA. V shed 7 bases, J shed 3 bases, and the junction held 18 bases outside the gene matches. CDR3 amino acids: CASTSMEGGRRATDTQYF. CDR3 in DNA: TGTGCCAGCACCTCAATGGAGGGCGGGAGGAGGGCAACAGATACGCAGTATTTT. Filled out from reference TRBV7-2 and TRBJ2-3, the complete variable domain reads GAGVSQSPSNKVTEKGKDVELRCDPISGHTALYWYRQSLGQGLEFLIYFQGNSAPDKSGLPSDRFSAERTGGSVSTLTIQRTQQEDSAVYLCASTSMEGGRRATDTQYFGPGTRLTVL.

This chain joins TRBV5-8 and TRBJ1-5, with D possibly matching TRBD1 (5 bases). This CDR3 region has 14 residues. Germline V gene data show CDR1 as SGHTS and CDR2 as YDEGEE. Between the trimmed V and J ends, which lost 0 bases and 7 bases, there was a span of 11 bases. The CDR3 DNA reads as TGTGCCAGCAGCTTGGCAGGGATTGGGCAGCCCCAGCATTTT. Encoded protein: CASSLAGIGQPQHF.

The genes are TRBV19 and TRBJ1-3; the match to TRBD1 covers 7 bases. Germline CDR1 reads LNHDA; CDR2 reads SQIVND (reference sequence). The ends lost 5 bases at V and 0 bases at J; junction bases unmatched: 4. The CDR3 is made up of 15 amino acids. The CDR3 is CASSLGTASGNTIYF. CDR3 in DNA: TGTGCCAGTAGTCTCGGGACAGCCTCTGGAAACACCATATATTTT.

The V and J genes are TRBV7-6 and TRBJ1-1; D ambiguous. CDR3 length: 19 residues. Between the trimmed V and J ends, which lost 3 bases and 4 bases, there was a span of 27 bases. The germline gives CDR1 SGHVS, CDR2 FNYEAQ. In DNA, the CDR3 is TGTGCCAGCAGCTTCCGGGTCCCCGGATCCCTGGGCGGGTCCACTGAAGCTTTCTTT. It encodes CASSFRVPGSLGGSTEAFF.

As regards this clone: It is likely a read error, because the conserved phenylalanine at the end of the CDR3 is missing. This sequence joins TRBV5-5 and TRBJ1-2, with D perhaps TRBD1 (6 bases). The germline V gene has CDR1 SGHKS and CDR2 YYEKEE (reference sequence). Trimming took 1 base from V and 2 from J, leaving 6 bases between them. This CDR3 spans 13 amino acids. The CDR3 loop is CASSLRGNYGYTS. The CDR3 DNA reads as TGTGCCAGCAGCTTGAGGGGGAACTATGGCTACACCTCC.

The genes are TRBV5-4 and TRBJ2-2, with D possibly being TRBD1 (8 bases). The CDR3 extends over 16 amino acids. V lost 3 bases to trimming and J lost 9 bases, with 21 bases between them. Germline CDR1 SGHNT, CDR2 YYREEE (reference sequence). CDR3 nucleotides: TGTGCCAGCAGCTCTGGGGGGGCCAGGGGGCCCAGGGAGCTGTTTTTT. Protein product: CASSSGGARGPRELFF.

The genes are TRBV29-1 and TRBJ2-5; 9 bases line up with TRBD1. Unmatched junction bases numbered 4, after V lost 3 bases and J lost 5 bases. Germline values: CDR1 SQVTM, CDR2 ANQGSEA. This CDR3 comprises 13 residues. CDR3 sequence reads: CSVEGTGCETQYF. The CDR3, as DNA: TGCAGCGTTGAGGGGACAGGGTGTGAGACCCAGTACTTC.

The rearrangement joins TRBV10-3 to TRBJ1-1; 9 nucleotides agree with TRBD1. Germline CDR1 is ENHRY and CDR2 is SYGVKD. Trimming removed 3 bases from V and 1 base from J; junction bases left unmatched: 6. The CDR3 covers 16 residues. Written as DNA, the CDR3 is TGTGCCATCAGTGAACAGGGGGCGGGGGCGAACACTGAAGCTTTCTTT. Protein: CAISEQGAGANTEAFF.

The chain is built from TRBV6-5 and TRBJ2-2; 10 nucleotides agree with TRBD2. Germline V gene data show CDR1 as MNHEY and CDR2 as SVGAGI. The CDR3 is 16 amino acids. V lost 0 bases to trimming and J lost 8 bases; unmatched junction nucleotides: 6. CDR3 sequence reads: CASSYSRLAGEGELFF. The CDR3 nucleotides are TGTGCCAGCAGTTACTCGAGGCTAGCGGGAGAGGGGGAGCTGTTTTTT.

This CDR3 is CASSSHPGLAANTGELFF. CDR3 nucleotide sequence: TGTGCCAGCAGCAGTCACCCTGGGCTAGCGGCGAACACCGGGGAGCTGTTTTTT. The chain recombines TRBV21-1 with TRBJ2-2; the table's D call of TRBD2 was not tested on the DNA. TRBV21-1 is termed a pseudogene. The CDR3 totals 18 residues.

The rearrangement joins TRBV9 to TRBJ1-2, with D possibly matching TRBD1 (6 bases). Trimming stripped 7 bases from V and 0 bases from J, with 10 bases between. The CDR3 loop spans 13 amino acids. The V gene's germline CDR1 is SGDLS and CDR2 YYNGEE. CDR3 DNA: TGTGCCAGCCGGGACACCGCTAACTATGGCTACACCTTC. Protein product: CASRDTANYGYTF.

V is TRBV6-5 and J is TRBJ2-5; TRBD1 is a possible D gene (5 bases). V was pared by 5 bases and J by 5 bases, with 18 bases between. Per germline, CDR1 MNHEY and CDR2 SVGAGI. The CDR3 is 15 amino acids. The CDR3 DNA is TGTGCCAGCAGTCAGACAGCGAATTATATGGAGACCCAGTACTTC. Its protein product is CASSQTANYMETQYF.

V and J are TRBV5-1 and TRBJ1-5; D not resolved. Germline CDR1 SGHRS, CDR2 YFSETQ. Between the trimmed V and J ends, which lost 4 bases and 7 bases, there was a span of 12 bases. The CDR3 extends over 13 amino acids. In DNA, the CDR3 is TGCGCCAGCAGCCTCACCACGGGGCAGCCCCAGCATTTT. Its translation is CASSLTTGQPQHF.

This chain connects TRBV5-6 to TRBJ1-2, with 7 bases aligning to TRBD1. This CDR3 spans 15 amino acids. With V trimmed by 4 bases and J by 5 bases, 11 bases remained unmatched. Germline CDR1 SGHDT, CDR2 YYEEEE. The CDR3 DNA follows: TGTGCCAGCAGCCGAGAAGACAGGGTTTGGTATGGCTACACCTTC. It translates to CASSREDRVWYGYTF.

The chain links TRBV6-5 to TRBJ1-2; TRBD1 matches 8 bases. The V and J ends lost 7 bases and 2 bases, in that order; junction bases with no gene match: 6. Germline V CDR1 and CDR2: MNHEY, SVGAGI. This CDR3 contains 14 residues. CDR3 bases: TGTGCCAGCATCCCCTACAGGGGGAACTATGGCTACACCTTC. Encoded protein: CASIPYRGNYGYTF.

CDR3: CASRGQVTGPVEQYF. The CDR3 DNA sequence: TGTGCCAGCAGGGGGCAAGTGACAGGGCCGGTCGAGCAGTACTTC. This chain connects TRBV9 to TRBJ2-7; 7 nucleotides line up with TRBD1. Germline loops: CDR1 SGDLS, CDR2 YYNGEE. The CDR3 has 15 amino acids. J lost 6 bases, V lost 5 bases, and 14 bases had no gene match.

The chain employs TRBV7-9 and TRBJ2-1; 9 bases align to TRBD1. The CDR3 is made up of 16 amino acids. Unmatched junction bases numbered 9, after V lost 5 bases and J lost 4 bases. From germline, CDR1 is SEHNR and CDR2 FQNEAQ (reference sequence). The DNA for the CDR3 is TGTGCCAGCAGCCCTAGGTCGGGACAGGGATACAATGAGCAGTTCTTC. Encoded protein: CASSPRSGQGYNEQFF.

The chain links TRBV29-1 to TRBJ2-4, with 7 bases aligning to TRBD1. The CDR3 contains 13 residues. V was pared by 4 bases and J by 6 bases, with 6 bases of the junction left unmatched. Germline CDR1 is SQVTM and CDR2 is ANQGSEA. Written as DNA, the CDR3 is TGCAGCGTTGTGTGGGGACAGACAAACATTCAGTACTTC. Translating gives CSVVWGQTNIQYF.

The chain couples TRBV11-3 to TRBJ1-2; 7 nucleotides agree with TRBD1. The germline V gene has CDR1 SGHNT and CDR2 YENEEA. The CDR3 is 15 residues long. J gave up 4 bases and V 0 bases, and 5 bases lay outside the gene matches. The chain's CDR3 is CASSLDGSGGYGYTF. CDR3 DNA: TGTGCCAGCAGCTTAGATGGGTCAGGGGGCTATGGCTACACCTTC.

V gene TRBV27 combines with J gene TRBJ1-1; maybe TRBD1 (5 bases). The CDR3 extends over 15 amino acids. V lost 3 bases to trimming and J lost 3 bases, with 14 bases between them. CDR1 and CDR2 (germline): MNHEY, SMNVEV (reference sequence). The CDR3 spells CASSLGGVRDTEAFF. As DNA, the CDR3 is TGTGCCAGCAGTTTGGGGGGGGTTCGGGACACTGAAGCTTTCTTT.

The chain is built from TRBV6-5 and TRBJ2-3; TRBD2 agrees at 12 bases. V shed 6 bases and J 2 bases; nucleotides not matched to a gene: 3. Germline V gene lookup returns CDR1 MNHEY and CDR2 SVGAGI. The CDR3 runs 15 residues. CDR3 protein: CASRLAGGFTDTQYF. CDR3 coding DNA: TGTGCCAGCAGACTAGCGGGAGGTTTCACAGATACGCAGTATTTT.

The chain links TRBV6-6 to TRBJ1-1; D uncertain. The CDR3 totals 16 residues. CDR1 and CDR2 from the germline V gene are MNHNY and SVGAGI (reference sequence). The germline V and J ends were trimmed by 0 bases and 0 bases, with 11 bases remaining between them. As DNA, the CDR3 is TGTGCCAGCAGTTACTCGAACCCGGGTATGAACACTGAAGCTTTCTTT. Encoded protein: CASSYSNPGMNTEAFF.

The chain couples TRBV25-1 to TRBJ1-1; D is undetermined. This CDR3 region has 15 residues. Germline V gene sequence: CDR1 MGHDK, CDR2 SYGVNS. Trimming stripped 0 bases from V and 4 bases from J, with 12 bases between. For the CDR3, the DNA is TGTGCCAGCAGTGAATATGGTTCGGGGAGCACTGAAGCTTTCTTT. Its translation: CASSEYGSGSTEAFF.

V and J are TRBV29-1 and TRBJ2-7; D might be TRBD2 (6 bases). Trimming removed 7 bases from V and 4 bases from J, with 17 bases in between. The V gene's germline CDR1 is SQVTM and CDR2 ANQGSEA. This CDR3 has 13 residues. The CDR3 spells CSAGHGGGYEQYF. For the CDR3, the DNA is TGCAGCGCTGGCCACGGGGGAGGATACGAGCAGTACTTC.